This TCR beta chain was sequenced for a study of blood T cell repertoires in COVID-19 (dated by TCRdb to about 2020). With regard to the full study: Collaborator samples came from the United States, Italy and Spain and covered acute and convalescent phases of COVID-19. The material from the prospective study consisted of cDNA or gDNA derived from T cells, B-cell-depleted T cells, or PBMCs. Deeply sampled blood TCRbeta repertoires from subjects exposed to, actively infected with, or recovered from COVID-19 were included in the dataset. The repertoires were released in a freely available public database meant as a resource for research on the immune response to SARS-CoV-2. Samples were obtained from the ongoing ImmuneRACE study (first 160 participants) and from over 1,000 subjects provided by 6 global collaborators. Sample metadata almost always included a de-identified subject ID, COVID-19 status, age in years and sex. HLA class I and class II types, where available, came from metadata supplied by the sample provider rather than from assay-based typing. Broader findings and caveats from the paper: The quantity of clinical and demographic metadata differed by source and by participant and was supplied without curation.

TCRbeta CDR3 regions were amplified from genomic DNA by means of the immunoSEQ Assay, a bias-controlled multiplex PCR. Per the source publication's procedure: Within the assay, amplification of reference gene primers was used to estimate how many nucleated cells each sample contained. To quantify the absolute abundance of each unique TCRbeta CDR3 rearrangement, sequence reads were collapsed and filtered. For each sample, productive Simpson clonality was calculated as the square root of Simpson's diversity index over productive rearrangements. In TCRdb, the immuneACCESS table is reduced to in-frame sequences with V and J assigned. These tables do not hold every clone; where another copy was compared, an unresolved V gene accounts for under half, and the others remain unexplained. V and J calls and clone size are copied from that table; D and trimming were computed from the DNA. This sample lists a few hundred thousand clones; approximately 83% were detected once. The ten largest clones capture 3.5% to 4% of the sample.

With respect to this clone: There is no known antigen for this receptor. No base-level quality is on record; no much larger clone is a single base apart.

Participants in the prospective study were enrolled through a virtual design, were aged about 18 to 90 years, and lived in 24 United States geographic areas. Cohort assignment in the prospective study relied on participant-reported clinical history from a screening survey and a study questionnaire. Each participant in the prospective study had whole blood, serum and a nasopharyngeal or oropharyngeal swab collected by mobile phlebotomists. Prospective study participants could optionally give additional blood draws and questionnaires over a roughly two-month period. Before DNA extraction, prospective study blood samples were shipped either frozen or at room temperature. Spanning cysteine to phenylalanine, the CDR3 consists of 16 amino acids. Only the CDR3 portion is preserved as DNA: 48 bases, with reading frame beginning at the first base. The CDR1 and CDR2 encoded by the germline V gene are SGHRS and YFSETQ. V lost 1 base and J lost 4 bases, and the count of bases not matched to a germline gene is 7.

Recombination joined TRBV5-1 with TRBJ2-3, and 9 junctional nucleotides match TRBD2. The sequence was collected from a woman in her forties with acute COVID-19. Sequencing used PBMCs or T cells enriched from blood (not recorded which). DNA sequence: TGCGCCAGCAGCTTGTTAGCGGGAGTAAGCTCAGATACGCAGTATTTT. This sequence encodes CASSLLAGVSSDTQYF.